This TCR beta chain is from a study of blood T cell repertoires in COVID-19. Looking at the study overall: Spain, Italy and the United States supplied samples that represented acute and convalescent COVID-19.

Methods used by the authors: Amplification from reference gene primers served as the basis for estimated nucleated cell counts. The table came from immunoSEQ multiplex PCR; TCRdb's copy has only in-frame clones and leaves some out. That table gives V, J and clone size, and the DNA gave D and trimming. The sample contains over 30,000 clones, about four fifths of which appear only once. The clonotype comes from a man older than 75 with active or convalescent COVID-19. Sequenced sample: peripheral blood.

The CDR3 protein is CASRGQDIQYF. CDR3 nucleotides: TGTGCCAGCAGGGGACAGGACATTCAGTACTTC. The gene calls are TRBV6-5 and TRBJ2-4; 8 bases match TRBD1. This CDR3 is built from 11 residues. Trimming removed 6 bases from V and 8 bases from J; junction bases left unmatched: 0. Germline CDR1 is MNHEY and CDR2 is SVGAGI.